This T cell receptor (beta chain) is from a study of T cells in localized non-small cell lung cancer. The study, taken as a whole, reports: The study linked higher blood T cell density to longer overall survival. Clonality peaked in uninvolved adjacent lung rather than tumor. Appearances in adjacent lung were noted for a median about 60 of the top 100 tumor clones.

This clone occurred once. Its antigen is unknown. Method: immunoSEQ multiplex PCR; TCRdb's copy keeps in-frame clones and lacks some. The data show roughly 48,000 clones, with around three quarters seen just once and roughly a sixth held by the top ten. The sequence was collected from a man between 35 and 75 years old with stage I squamous cell lung carcinoma. This specimen was peripheral blood, taken before any cancer treatment.

The CDR3 DNA sequence: TGCGCCAGCAGCTCCGAATATGAAAAACTGTTTTTT. Its protein product is CASSSEYEKLFF. This rearrangement joins TRBV5-1 to TRBJ1-4; no clear D. The germline V gene encodes CDR1 SGHRS and CDR2 YFSETQ. Trimming took off 3 bases at V and 6 bases at J, with 6 bases between the two ends. This CDR3 is built from 12 residues.